These 32 T cell receptor beta chains came from one sample sequenced in a study of T cell repertoires in cytomegalovirus infection. TCRdb called the reads again in MiXCR, with one record for every CDR3 protein. The data show around 450,000 distinct CDR3 sequences, 31% seen once. Sequencing was carried out using PBMCs. These receptors were taken from a human donor in good health (CMV status not recorded). Some clones in this sample may be carry-over from other donors' samples.

In its sample, this clonotype was seen a few times. CDR3 amino acids: CASKRSDGELFF. Here the CDR3 DNA reads TGTGCCAGCAAGAGATCTGACGGGGAGCTGTTTTTT. This sequence joins TRBV6-6 and TRBJ2-2; D is ambiguous. The CDR3 totals 12 residues. CDR1 and CDR2 from the germline V gene are MNHNY and SVGAGI (reference sequence). V was trimmed by 7 bases and J by 7 bases, leaving 10 bases between them.

This clonotype occurred a few times. The junction and the germline gene differ at one end; a read error may be behind it. V usage is TRBV15 and J usage is TRBJ2-5; 9 bases fit TRBD1. Germline values: CDR1 LNHNV, CDR2 YYDKDF (reference sequence). CDR3 length equals 18 residues. CDR3 protein: CATSGDPPRTGEQETQYF. As DNA, the CDR3 is TGTGCCACCAGCGGAGATCCGCCTCGGACAGGGGAACAAGAGACCCAGTACTTC. Full variable domain (outside the CDR3, taken from reference TRBV15 and TRBJ2-5): DAMVIQNPRYQVTQFGKPVTLSCSQTLNHNVMYWYQQKSSQAPKLLFHYYDKDFNNEADTPDNFQSRRPNTSFCFLDIRSPGLGDTAMYLCATSGDPPRTGEQETQYFGPGTRLLVL.

The V and J genes are TRBV5-4 and TRBJ1-1; 8 nucleotides agree with TRBD1. The CDR3 runs to 17 residues. The V gene end was trimmed by 0 bases and the J gene end by 5 bases; junction bases not matched to a gene: 12. Germline CDR1 reads SGHNT; CDR2 reads YYREEE (reference sequence). The CDR3 nucleotides read TGTGCCAGCAGCTTGGGTGGGACAGGACTTCTCAGGACTGAAGCTTTCTTT. Amino acids: CASSLGGTGLLRTEAFF.

The chain joins TRBV19 to TRBJ1-1, with a possible D match to TRBD1 (5 bases). CDR1 and CDR2 (germline): LNHDA, SQIVND (reference sequence). V dropped 5 bases and J dropped 0 bases, with 13 bases sitting between them. This CDR3 is built from 15 residues. The CDR3 DNA is TGTGCCAGTAGTCTTGACAGTTACATGAACACTGAAGCTTTCTTT. It translates to CASSLDSYMNTEAFF.

Many counts were recorded for this clonotype. The genes are TRBV7-2 and TRBJ2-1; 9 bases map to TRBD2. Germline V lookup: CDR1 SGHTA, CDR2 FQGNSA. V lost 0 bases, J lost 3 bases, and 0 bases stayed unmatched. CDR3 length: 15 residues. The CDR3 DNA reads TGTGCCAGCAGCTTAGCTAGCGGGGGCTACAATGAGCAGTTCTTC. Its translation: CASSLASGGYNEQFF.

Regarding this clonotype: Since a much larger clone is just one base distant, this may be a read error. The chain joins TRBV7-3 to TRBJ2-3, with D perhaps TRBD1 or TRBD2 (5 bases each). The CDR3 is made up of 14 amino acids. Germline CDR1 SGHTA, CDR2 FQGTGA. Trimming removed 5 bases from V and 7 bases from J, with 16 bases in between. The CDR3 DNA follows: TGTGCCAGCAGCAAACGGGGCGGCCCATATACGCAGTATTTT. It specifies CASSKRGGPYTQYF.

The chain recombines TRBV28 with TRBJ2-3; 9 positions match TRBD2. Trimming at V came to 1 base and at J to 2 bases, leaving 10 bases not matched to a gene. Germline V lookup: CDR1 MDHEN, CDR2 SYDVKM. CDR3 length equals 18 residues. CDR3 sequence (DNA): TGTGCCAGCAGTTTATCTGTGACCGGGACTAGCCCCACAGATACGCAGTATTTT. Residues: CASSLSVTGTSPTDTQYF.

The gene calls are TRBV12-3 or TRBV12-4 and TRBJ1-1; TRBD1 might be the D (6 bases). Trimming took 6 bases from V and 3 from J, leaving 17 bases between them. This CDR3 contains 15 residues. The CDR3 spells CASRRRRDTDTEAFF. DNA for the CDR3: TGTGCCAGCAGGCGCCGCCGGGACACAGACACTGAAGCTTTCTTT.

In its sample, this clonotype was seen a few times. The V gene is TRBV7-9, the J gene TRBJ2-3, with 8 bases identical to TRBD2. This CDR3 contains 15 residues. V was pared by 4 bases and J by 0 bases, with 3 bases of the junction left unmatched. Germline V lookup: CDR1 SEHNR, CDR2 FQNEAQ (reference sequence). CDR3 sequence: CASSWTSSSTDTQYF. CDR3 DNA: TGTGCCAGCAGCTGGACTAGCTCTAGCACAGATACGCAGTATTTT.

The V call is TRBV11-2, the J call TRBJ2-7, with D possibly TRBD2 on 7 matching bases. Trimming stripped 4 bases from V and 2 bases from J, with 21 bases between. Germline CDR1 SGHAT, CDR2 FQNNGV. The CDR3 has 17 amino acids. As DNA, the CDR3 is TGTGCCAGCAGCTCCCTCCGAGGGGGGGGGATCACCTACGAGCAGTACTTC. Amino acids: CASSSLRGGGITYEQYF.

This clonotype was seen a handful of times. The gene calls are TRBV6-1 and TRBJ2-1; 14 nucleotides match TRBD2. Germline CDR1 reads MNHNS; CDR2 reads SASEGT. V dropped 8 bases and J dropped 7; count of bases not matched to a gene: 7. The CDR3 loop spans 15 amino acids. CDR3 in DNA: TGTGCCAGCGGCTCCGGGACTAGCGGGGGAAATGAGCAGTTCTTC. This sequence encodes CASGSGTSGGNEQFF.

The chain is built from TRBV6-4 and TRBJ2-2; D possibly corresponds to TRBD1 (5 bases). Germline V CDR1 and CDR2: MRHNA, SNTAGT. The CDR3 spans 14 residues. Trimming left V 0 bases short and J 6 bases short, with 8 bases between. The CDR3 spells CASSDSTEAGELFF. CDR3 in DNA: TGTGCCAGCAGTGACTCGACAGAGGCCGGGGAGCTGTTTTTT.

This chain links TRBV20-1 with TRBJ1-2, with 7 bases matching TRBD1. With 4 bases clipped from V and 8 bases from J, the junction kept 7 bases outside the gene matches. CDR1 DFQATT and CDR2 SNEGSKA come from the germline V gene (reference sequence). The CDR3 is 12 amino acids. The CDR3 here is CSATGQLSGYTF. The CDR3 bases are TGCAGTGCTACGGGACAGTTGTCCGGCTACACCTTC.

This clonotype was counted only a few times. The V gene is TRBV29-1, the J gene TRBJ1-3; 9 positions match TRBD1. In germline, CDR1 is SQVTM, CDR2 ANQGSEA. With V trimmed by 6 bases and J by 2 bases, 2 bases remained unmatched. The CDR3 contains 13 residues. CDR3 sequence (DNA): TGCAGCGTCGGGGACAGGGCTGGAAACACCATATATTTT. Translating gives CSVGDRAGNTIYF.

This clonotype was counted ten times or more. This chain links TRBV11-3 with TRBJ2-7, with 7 positions matching TRBD2. V shed 0 bases and J 3 bases; nucleotides not matched to a gene: 8. CDR3 size: 16 residues. CDR1 is SGHNT and CDR2 is YENEEA in the germline V gene. The CDR3 loop is CASSLEAGVQFYEQYF. The CDR3 DNA reads TGTGCCAGCAGCTTAGAGGCGGGGGTCCAGTTCTACGAGCAGTACTTC.

On this clonotype: Mismatch with germline at one junction end may stem from a read error. V and J are TRBV7-6 and TRBJ2-3, with TRBD2 matching over 13 bases. Germline CDR1 is SGHVS and CDR2 is FNYEAQ. The CDR3 consists of 17 residues. This CDR3 reads CASSLRLAGGFTDTPYF. The CDR3 DNA is TGTGCCAGCAGCTTGCGACTAGCGGGGGGTTTCACAGATACGCCGTATTTT.

This chain connects TRBV12-3 or TRBV12-4 to TRBJ1-6, with D perhaps matching TRBD1 (6 bases). This CDR3 spans 17 amino acids. V was shortened by 3 bases and J by 10 bases, with 22 bases between the two germline ends. CDR3 nucleotide sequence: TGTGCCAGCAGTTTTGACCCGGACAGCCGAGTTGGATCACCCCTCCACTTT. It translates to CASSFDPDSRVGSPLHF.

This clonotype occurred a few times. The DNA for the CDR3 is TGTGCCAGCAGCTTGCCTGGGGTCACGGGGAAGGGCACCGGGGAGCTGTTTTTT. Amino acids: CASSLPGVTGKGTGELFF. The chain recombines TRBV5-6 with TRBJ2-2, with D possibly TRBD2 on 5 matching bases. The V gene's germline CDR1 is SGHDT and CDR2 YYEEEE. CDR3 length: 18 residues. V was cut by 1 base and J by 4 bases, with 20 bases left in between.

This chain uses TRBV29-1 with TRBJ2-3; 13 bases map to TRBD2. With 6 bases clipped from V and 7 bases from J, the junction kept 4 bases outside the gene matches. The length of the CDR3 is 13 residues. Germline V lookup: CDR1 SQVTM, CDR2 ANQGSEA. The CDR3 sequence: CSVRTSGGNTQYF. The CDR3 coding sequence is TGCAGCGTGAGGACTAGCGGGGGCAATACGCAGTATTTT.

This clonotype has more than one count but fewer than ten. The chain couples TRBV7-6 to TRBJ1-6; no firm D call. The CDR3 spans 10 residues. V lost 5 bases and J 17 bases, leaving 10 bases between the germline ends. Per the germline V gene, CDR1 is SGHVS and CDR2 is FNYEAQ. In DNA, the CDR3 is TGTGCCAGCAGCGGGGTCTGCATCCACTTT. Protein product: CASSGVCIHF.

The chain recombines TRBV15 with TRBJ1-5; D is uncertain. From germline, CDR1 is LNHNV and CDR2 YYDKDF (reference sequence). The CDR3 has 15 amino acids. Deletions cut 5 bases from V and 2 bases from J, with 13 bases between. The DNA of the CDR3 is TGTGCCACCAGCCCGAGGCGGGCGGGCAATCAGCCCCAGCATTTT. Translating gives CATSPRRAGNQPQHF.

The rearrangement uses TRBV6-2 or TRBV6-3 and TRBJ2-1; 7 bases map to TRBD1. J lost 4 bases, V lost 2 bases, and 8 bases had no gene match. The CDR3 covers 16 residues. CDR1 and CDR2 (germline): MNHEY, SVGEGT. DNA for the CDR3: TGTGCCAGCAGTTACCATCCGGGACAGCAGTACAATGAGCAGTTCTTC. This translates into CASSYHPGQQYNEQFF.

A word on this clonotype: The junction departs from germline at one end; a sequencing error may be responsible. DNA for the CDR3: TGCGCCAGCAGCCAAGATTCAGGGGGATACTTTTATGGCTCCCCCTTC. The encoded protein is CASSQDSGGYFYGSPF. This chain links TRBV4-1 with TRBJ1-2; 7 nucleotides agree with TRBD1. The CDR3 covers 16 residues. CDR1 is MGHRA, CDR2 YSYEKL, per germline.

The gene calls are TRBV28 and TRBJ1-6; D is unresolved. This CDR3 is built from 11 residues. Germline V CDR1 and CDR2: MDHEN, SYDVKM. The germline V and J ends were trimmed by 9 bases and 7 bases, with 7 bases remaining between them. The CDR3 nucleotides read TGTGCCAGTGAGGGAAATTCACCCCTCCACTTT. Translating gives CASEGNSPLHF.

This chain uses TRBV29-1 with TRBJ2-3, with D perhaps matching TRBD2 (6 bases). This CDR3 region has 16 residues. Germline V gives CDR1 SQVTM, CDR2 ANQGSEA. The V end was cut by 2 bases, the J end by 0 bases, with 15 bases between. The DNA of the CDR3 is TGCAGCGTTGAACTCGGGATAGCGGCTAGCACAGATACGCAGTATTTT. It yields the protein CSVELGIAASTDTQYF.

This sequence joins TRBV19 and TRBJ2-3, with 10 bases fitting TRBD2. The CDR3 spans 15 residues. J gave up 0 bases and V 6 bases, and 3 bases lay outside the gene matches. Per the germline V gene, CDR1 is LNHDA and CDR2 is SQIVND (reference sequence). DNA for the CDR3: TGTGCCAGTAGCATGGGACTAGCGAGCACAGATACGCAGTATTTT. Amino acids: CASSMGLASTDTQYF.

The chain recombines TRBV7-2 with TRBJ2-3; D gene unclear. Deletions cut 5 bases from V and 4 bases from J, with 16 bases between. CDR3 size: 15 residues. CDR1 and CDR2 from the germline V gene are SGHTA and FQGNSA. CDR3: CASSPFGQVADTQYF. The DNA of the CDR3 is TGTGCCAGCAGCCCGTTTGGGCAGGTGGCAGATACGCAGTATTTT. Combining the CDR3 with reference TRBV7-2 and TRBJ2-3 gives the whole variable domain GAGVSQSPSNKVTEKGKDVELRCDPISGHTALYWYRQSLGQGLEFLIYFQGNSAPDKSGLPSDRFSAERTGGSVSTLTIQRTQQEDSAVYLCASSPFGQVADTQYFGPGTRLTVL.

This clonotype was seen a handful of times. The V and J genes are TRBV18 and TRBJ2-1; weak D call: TRBD1 (5 bases). In germline, CDR1 is KGHSH, CDR2 LQKENI. Between the trimmed V and J ends, which lost 0 bases and 0 bases, there was a span of 12 bases. This CDR3 contains 17 residues. CDR3 bases: TGTGCCAGCTCACCACCGATAGGGGCAAGCTCCTACAATGAGCAGTTCTTC. It translates to CASSPPIGASSYNEQFF. Together with reference TRBV18 and TRBJ2-1, the CDR3 gives the full variable domain: NAGVMQNPRHLVRRRGQEARLRCSPMKGHSHVYWYRQLPEEGLKFMVYLQKENIIDESGMPKERFSAEFPKEGPSILRIQQVVRGDSAAYFCASSPPIGASSYNEQFFGPGTRLTVL.

The J gene is TRBJ2-5, the V gene TRBV7-3; D is perhaps TRBD1 (5 bases). This CDR3 comprises 13 residues. V lost 5 bases and J 4 bases, leaving 11 bases between the germline ends. Germline V lookup: CDR1 SGHTA, CDR2 FQGTGA. The CDR3 spells CASSTGSLETQYF. The CDR3 DNA follows: TGTGCCAGCAGCACAGGTTCACTAGAGACCCAGTACTTC.

This clonotype was detected only a few times. The chain recombines TRBV5-6 with TRBJ2-7; D remains ambiguous. V shed 4 bases and J shed 3 bases, with 17 bases lying between them. CDR3 size: 15 residues. Germline assignment: CDR1 SGHDT and CDR2 YYEEEE. CDR3 amino acids: CASSTDMKSFYEQYF. DNA of the CDR3: TGTGCCAGCAGCACCGACATGAAAAGTTTCTACGAGCAGTACTTC.

The chain links TRBV6-5 to TRBJ2-7; 14 bases line up with TRBD2. The V gene's germline CDR1 is MNHEY and CDR2 SVGAGI. The CDR3 covers 17 residues. The trim removed 3 bases at V and 5 bases at J, leaving 9 bases unmatched. The CDR3 DNA is TGTGCCAGCAGTTATTCTACCGGGACTAGCGGGGGTCACGAGCAGTACTTC. Translated, it gives CASSYSTGTSGGHEQYF.

V is TRBV7-9 and J is TRBJ1-6, with 9 nucleotides matching TRBD1. Germline V lookup: CDR1 SEHNR, CDR2 FQNEAQ (reference sequence). J gave up 13 bases and V 4 bases, and 8 bases lay outside the gene matches. The CDR3 has 14 residues. In nucleotides, the CDR3 is TGTGCCAGCAGCTCGGGACAGGGAGATTTCCCCCTCCACTTT. Translated: CASSSGQGDFPLHF.